A selection of T cell receptor beta chains follows, all from one sample in a study of cytomegalovirus exposure and HLA in healthy donors. The repertoire was sequenced with immunoSEQ multiplex PCR; TCRdb's copy has only in-frame clones and lacks some. The sample contains fewer than 150,000 clones, about 73% of which appear only once. Sequencing was carried out using PBMCs. The source is a woman in her forties or fifties in good health and CMV-seropositive. CDR3s leave out the opening cysteine and the closing phenylalanine or tryptophan. Fields, in order: J gene, V gene, CDR3 protein.

J: TRBJ2-2; V: TRBV2; CDR3: ASRPDRLNTGELF
J: TRBJ1-5; V: TRBV6-5; CDR3: ASSFRGGQPQH
J: TRBJ1-6; V: TRBV5-6; CDR3: ASREGRISYNSPLH
J: TRBJ1-6; V: TRBV30; CDR3: AWDLVTGAGYNSPLH
J: TRBJ2-1; V: TRBV10-3; CDR3: AISGTNEQF
J: TRBJ2-5; V: TRBV5-1; CDR3: ASSLGQGSTPVETQY
J: TRBJ1-1; V: TRBV5-6; CDR3: ASTGGPTEAF
J: TRBJ2-7; V: TRBV2; CDR3: ASSPDTEQY
J: TRBJ1-1; V: TRBV7-9; CDR3: ASSLGAGLKNTEAF
J: TRBJ2-7; V: TRBV18; CDR3: ASSGLAGGQNYEQY
J: TRBJ2-3; V: TRBV2; CDR3: ASSETGSTQY
J: TRBJ1-2; V: TRBV7-2; CDR3: ASSFNPGDYGYT
J: TRBJ1-6; V: TRBV5-4; CDR3: ASTIQGEKTSPLH
J: TRBJ2-2; V: TRBV19; CDR3: ASTPILGQGPGELF
J: TRBJ1-5; V: TRBV2; CDR3: ASSEGRTGSQPQH
J: TRBJ1-5; V: TRBV6-1; CDR3: ASSVSGSNQPQH
J: TRBJ1-2; V: TRBV7-6; CDR3: ASSPGQGDGYT
J: TRBJ2-1; V: TRBV6-5; CDR3: ASMSGGISYNEQF
J: TRBJ2-1; V: TRBV5-1; CDR3: ASSLAGTSGGQGEQF
J: TRBJ2-5; V: TRBV5-4; CDR3: ASSPQVRGRETQY
J: TRBJ1-2; V: TRBV6-1; CDR3: ASSELASQANYGYT
J: TRBJ1-5; V: TRBV7-9; CDR3: ASSLGDRDTNQPQH
J: TRBJ1-6; V: TRBV11-2; CDR3: ASKYVRGSPLH
J: TRBJ1-2; V: TRBV29-1; CDR3: SVDQGGYT
J: TRBJ2-3; V: TRBV5-1; CDR3: ASSSKLVADTQY
J: TRBJ1-4; V: TRBV19; CDR3: ATQGWDEKLF
J: TRBJ2-5; V: TRBV7-6; CDR3: ASSLKTGKETQY
J: TRBJ2-1; V: TRBV10-1; CDR3: ASSLVGLGTRGYNEQF
J: TRBJ2-7; V: TRBV11-3; CDR3: ASSSGTGMYEQY
J: TRBJ2-3; V: TRBV2; CDR3: ASSPLKTSPGDTQY
J: TRBJ1-2; V: TRBV7-2; CDR3: ASSLAVFKGGWDGYT
J: TRBJ1-2; V: TRBV5-4; CDR3: ASSFNRDKGYT
J: TRBJ2-2; V: TRBV19; CDR3: ASMRNTNTGELF
J: TRBJ2-5; V: TRBV19; CDR3: ASKGEQETQY
J: TRBJ2-7; V: TRBV30; CDR3: AWSVTGGSEQY
J: TRBJ1-2; V: TRBV30; CDR3: AHGAQGYRPYT
J: TRBJ2-7; V: TRBV30; CDR3: AWSVHQRGSSYEQY
J: TRBJ1-2; V: TRBV5-6; CDR3: ASSSPGQELYGYT
J: TRBJ2-7; V: TRBV5-1; CDR3: ASSLRGQGYEQY
J: TRBJ2-5; V: TRBV11-2; CDR3: ASSRFITGTRTQETQY
J: TRBJ2-3; V: TRBV5-4; CDR3: ASSSGGESTDTQY
J: TRBJ1-2; V: TRBV7-9; CDR3: ASSPTDRNYGYT
J: TRBJ1-1; V: TRBV5-1; CDR3: ASSSDSTVAF
J: TRBJ2-5; V: TRBV7-2; CDR3: ASSSAYETQY
J: TRBJ2-7; V: TRBV6-6; CDR3: ASSYSRMPREQY